This T cell receptor beta chain was profiled in a study of neurological immune-mediated disorders (dated by TCRdb to between 2019 and 2020). Broadly, across the study: Peripheral blood TCR-beta repertoires from patients with HTLV-I-associated myelopathy (HAM/TSP), patients with multiple sclerosis, and healthy controls were compared in the study using UMI-based sequencing. The roughly 100 TCR-beta libraries included longitudinal samples, technical triplicates and paired sorted CD4+ and CD8+ T-cell subsets alongside PBMC samples. Each longitudinal HAM/TSP and healthy donor was sampled at 3 time-points spaced at about 3-45 month intervals. The cohort included about 70 subjects: about 14 with HAM/TSP, some 34 with multiple sclerosis, and some 20 healthy controls.

cDNA synthesis used template-switch 5'RACE with a primer carrying a 10-nucleotide random unique molecular identifier tagging each TCR transcript. Every sequencing run yielded over 190 million TCR-beta sequences covering 15-18 subjects. The RNeasy kit was used to extract total RNA. The KAPA Real-time Library Amplification kit was used to amplify TCR-beta VDJ regions with primers targeting the TCR constant region and the 5'RACE anchor. Sample indexes and Illumina adaptors were added in a first PCR, after which library yield was increased in a second PCR. After Ampure bead purification, the TCR product of roughly 650 bp was size-selected on a 2% E-gel SizeSelection system. Before pooling, libraries had their quality checked on a Bioanalyzer, their concentration measured with Qubit, and their quantity determined with the Kapa Library Quantification kit. Paired-end 2 x 150 bp sequencing of the libraries was performed on an Illumina HiSeq 2500. To increase sequence diversity, roughly 24-30% phiX was spiked into each library pool. The paper's processing steps were these. The quality-filtered reads were processed with the UMI-based MiGEC pipeline, whose error correction step removed more than 80% of the raw TCR sequences. IMGT germline references were used for aligning VDJ genes, and each clonotype was defined as a unique CDR3 amino acid sequence together with its V-J genes. Clonal expansion, Shannon diversity and CDR3 relatedness were evaluated with VDJtools (CalcPairwiseDistances, ClusterSamples), while phylogenetic trees were built in CLCbio workbench. Expanded clones were defined as having at least 8 unique UMIs, based on coefficient-of-variation modelling across technical triplicates. The public reads were run again by TCRdb, first through fastp at Q25 and then through MiXCR, and only productive beta chains were kept. Merged by CDR3 protein, the rows form single entries marked with the most common genes and DNA. None of the V and J calls come from the authors' own analysis; TCRdb made them. The sample contains some 60,000 distinct CDR3 sequences, approximately 11% of them found a single time. Around 6.7% of the sample is held by the ten biggest clonotypes.

The germline V gene yields MNHEY for CDR1 and SVGEGT for CDR2. The trim is 2 bases for V and 10 bases for J, with a gap of 3 bases between the germline ends. The CDR3 spans 11 residues, from the cysteine through the phenylalanine. CDR3 DNA only is kept here, 33 bases in frame from base 1. What this sample's time point label stands for: longitudinal time-point 1 (baseline). Unsorted PBMC libraries were generated from 2 million PBMCs stored in RNAlater at -80 °C until RNA extraction. Peripheral blood was subjected to Ficoll-Hypaque density gradient centrifugation to isolate PBMCs, which were then cryopreserved in liquid nitrogen. In its sample, this clonotype was seen many times. What this receptor recognizes is not known. Base qualities are not provided; no much larger clone lies one nucleotide away. What the study reported, not specific to this receptor: TCR clonal expansion was greatest in HAM/TSP patients and smallest in MS patients, who ranked below even healthy controls. No identical CDR3 amino acid sequences were found to be shared among expanded clones across subjects, suggesting that TCR-beta repertoires were private in all groups.

Material for sequencing was PBMCs. This clonotype was sampled from a male donor with HTLV-1-associated myelopathy (HAM/TSP). The chain is encoded by TRBV6-2 or TRBV6-3 joined to TRBJ1-6, with the identity of the D gene unclear. The DNA sequence is given as TGTGCCAGCAGTTACCCGTCACCCCTCCACTTT. Its coded protein is CASSYPSPLHF.